These T cell receptor beta chains were read from a single sample in a study of blood T cells in healthy people across ages. TCRdb ran MiXCR on the 5' RACE reads and lists one entry per CDR3 protein. Among 730,000 or so distinct CDR3 sequences listed, roughly 43% were seen once. Material: blood. These receptors came from a man at least 80 years old in good health. Both conserved end residues are part of each CDR3.

TRBV20-1	CSATLAGAYSEAFF
TRBV6-2/TRBV6-3	CASSYSGRAGQPQHF
TRBV4-2	CASRPGSGYSTDTQYF
TRBV4-3	CASSQDQSFYNEQFF
TRBV4-3	CASSRERGSNQPQHF
TRBV20-1	CSAGRDTYGYTF
TRBV7-2	CASSFAGGNIQYF
TRBV12-3/TRBV12-4	CASTVFDGYTF
TRBV29-1	CSAELAGGVDTQYF
TRBV29-1	CSVGGTGLNQPQHF
TRBV27	CASSLSRGGNSPLHF
TRBV20-1	CSARMLGKDYEQYF
TRBV24-1	CAAGSSGEGGHEQYF
TRBV6-2/TRBV6-3	CASSYSRRAGQETQYF
TRBV7-2	CASSLVGQSTDTQYF
TRBV27	CASSVLTSGKLYEQYF
TRBV6-2/TRBV6-3	CASSPGGGALNEQYF
TRBV7-9	CASSNRVGETQYF
TRBV13	CASSLGQDNYEQYF
TRBV14	CASSQASSPSYEQYF
TRBV7-9	CASSLGGASGASNEQFF
TRBV12-3/TRBV12-4	CASTKDGTNFPQHF
TRBV20-1	CSARDEVSGTYEQYF
TRBV5-4	CASSLEGTADTQYF
TRBV20-1	CSASDQGNTGELFF
TRBV20-1	CSASPYSGYGWDEQYF
TRBV12-3/TRBV12-4	CASSKESPGLAVYNEQFF
TRBV27	CASSFPSGRAADTQYF
TRBV15	CATSPRTGGLTVYGYTF
TRBV7-2	CASSLVAAPRETQYF
TRBV12-3/TRBV12-4	CASSSRSLKGEQFF
TRBV3-1	CASSQSDRRGKGTEQYF
TRBV20-1	CSATKRGGHEQFF
TRBV7-9	CASSPQHYEQYF
TRBV28	CASSLGALGSSTEAFF
TRBV7-9	CASSFLTTSPNWDEQYF
TRBV5-1	CASSLSPGGGGETQYF
TRBV10-3	CAIRPQLGSTEAFF
TRBV6-5	CASSYSLRGGVNTEAFF
TRBV5-1	CASSLVGADNEQYF
TRBV5-6	CASSLDNRDTQYF
TRBV28	CASSRFGGPYEQYF
TRBV7-8	CASSLGQARNEKLFF
TRBV5-6	CASSSARLYSTDTQYF
TRBV5-1	CASSLAGTYGADTQYF
TRBV28	CASSLLGGRARGDTQYF
TRBV20-1	CSAPSEKVSSDTQYF
TRBV6-6	CASSYVVGQANNQPQHF
TRBV3-1	CASSQDAGAGGEQYF
TRBV20-1	CSARGQGSTEAFF
TRBV5-6	CASSFRQAAVEQYF
TRBV18	CASSPRNSNQPQHF
TRBV6-5	CASSYSTRSGAIQYF
TRBV7-2	CASSIHRENTEAFF
TRBV6-1	CAIWGQNTGELFF
TRBV30	CAWSVQLGSYGYTF
TRBV12-3/TRBV12-4	CASSVTYRVGGYTF
TRBV30	CAWSRLVYDEQFF
TRBV27	CASSSRGATGANVLTF
TRBV29-1	CSVKAETSDYNEQYF